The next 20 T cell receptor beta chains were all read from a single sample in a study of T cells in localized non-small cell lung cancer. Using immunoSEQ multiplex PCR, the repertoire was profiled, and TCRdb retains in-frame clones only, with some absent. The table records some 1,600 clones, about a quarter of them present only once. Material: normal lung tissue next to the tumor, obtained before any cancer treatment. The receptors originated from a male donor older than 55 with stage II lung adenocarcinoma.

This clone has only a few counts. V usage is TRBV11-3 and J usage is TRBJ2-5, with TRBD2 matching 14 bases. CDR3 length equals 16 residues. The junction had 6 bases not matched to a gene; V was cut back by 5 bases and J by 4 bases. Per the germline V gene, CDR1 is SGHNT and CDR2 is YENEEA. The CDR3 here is CASSPLGLAGGETQYF. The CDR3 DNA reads TGTGCCAGCAGCCCACTTGGACTAGCGGGAGGAGAGACCCAGTACTTC.

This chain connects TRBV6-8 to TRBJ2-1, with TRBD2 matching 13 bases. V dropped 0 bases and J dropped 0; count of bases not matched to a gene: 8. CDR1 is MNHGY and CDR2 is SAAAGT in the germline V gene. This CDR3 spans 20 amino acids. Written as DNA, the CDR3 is TGTGCCAGCAGTTACTCGGGACTAGCGGGGATCTTAAGCTCCTACAATGAGCAGTTCTTC. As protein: CASSYSGLAGILSSYNEQFF.

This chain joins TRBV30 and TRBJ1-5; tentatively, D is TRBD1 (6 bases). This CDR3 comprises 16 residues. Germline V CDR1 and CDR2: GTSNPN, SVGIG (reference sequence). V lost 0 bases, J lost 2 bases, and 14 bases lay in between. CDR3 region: CAWSVRGARGNQPQHF. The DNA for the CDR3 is TGTGCCTGGAGTGTACGGGGGGCGCGGGGCAATCAGCCCCAGCATTTT.

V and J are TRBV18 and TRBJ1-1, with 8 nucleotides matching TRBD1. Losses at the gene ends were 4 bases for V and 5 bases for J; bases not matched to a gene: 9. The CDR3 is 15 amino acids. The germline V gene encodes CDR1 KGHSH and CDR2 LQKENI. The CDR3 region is CASSRQGQVGTEAFF. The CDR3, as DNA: TGTGCCAGCTCACGTCAGGGACAGGTGGGAACTGAAGCTTTCTTT. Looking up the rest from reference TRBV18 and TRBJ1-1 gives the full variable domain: NAGVMQNPRHLVRRRGQEARLRCSPMKGHSHVYWYRQLPEEGLKFMVYLQKENIIDESGMPKERFSAEFPKEGPSILRIQQVVRGDSAAYFCASSRQGQVGTEAFFGQGTRLTVV.

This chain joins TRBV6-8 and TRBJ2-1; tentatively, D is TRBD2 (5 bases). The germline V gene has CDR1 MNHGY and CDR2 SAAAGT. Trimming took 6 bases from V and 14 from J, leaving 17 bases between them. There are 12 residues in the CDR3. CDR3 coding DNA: TGTGCCAGCAGCCCCATTTCAGCGGTAGAGTTCTTC. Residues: CASSPISAVEFF.

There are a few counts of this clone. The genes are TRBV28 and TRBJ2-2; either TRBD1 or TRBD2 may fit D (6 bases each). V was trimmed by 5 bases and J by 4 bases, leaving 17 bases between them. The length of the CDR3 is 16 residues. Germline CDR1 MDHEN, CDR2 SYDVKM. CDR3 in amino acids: CASSPGGADFTGELFF. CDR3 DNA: TGTGCCAGCAGTCCCGGGGGCGCCGACTTCACCGGGGAGCTGTTTTTT. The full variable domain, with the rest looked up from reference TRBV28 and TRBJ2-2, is DVKVTQSSRYLVKRTGEKVFLECVQDMDHENMFWYRQDPGLGLRLIYFSYDVKMKEKGDIPEGYSVSREKKERFSLILESASTNQTSMYLCASSPGGADFTGELFFGEGSRLTVL.

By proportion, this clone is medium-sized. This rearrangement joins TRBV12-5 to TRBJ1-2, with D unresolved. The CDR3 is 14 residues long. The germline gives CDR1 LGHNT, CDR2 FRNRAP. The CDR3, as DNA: TGTGCCAGCAATGGACGGGGAGCTAACTATGGCTACACCTTC. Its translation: CASNGRGANYGYTF. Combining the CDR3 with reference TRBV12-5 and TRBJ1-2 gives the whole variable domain DARVTQTPRHKVTEMGQEVTMRCQPILGHNTVFWYRQTMMQGLELLAYFRNRAPLDDSGMPKDRFSAEMPDATLATLKIQPSEPRDSAVYFCASNGRGANYGYTFGSGTRLTVV.

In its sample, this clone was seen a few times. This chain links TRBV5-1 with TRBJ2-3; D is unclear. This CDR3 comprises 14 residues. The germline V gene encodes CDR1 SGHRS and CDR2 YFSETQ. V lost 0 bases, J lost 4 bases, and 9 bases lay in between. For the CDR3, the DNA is TGCGCCAGCAGCTTGGAGGGTGGACCAGATACGCAGTATTTT. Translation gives CASSLEGGPDTQYF.

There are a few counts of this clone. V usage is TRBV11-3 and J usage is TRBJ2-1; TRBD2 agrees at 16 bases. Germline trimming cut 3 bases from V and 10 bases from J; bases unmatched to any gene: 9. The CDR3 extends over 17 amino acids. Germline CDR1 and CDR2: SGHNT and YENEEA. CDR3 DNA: TGTGCCAGCAGCTTCGCCCCGGGACTAGCGGGAGGGTACGAGCAGTTCTTC. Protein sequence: CASSFAPGLAGGYEQFF.

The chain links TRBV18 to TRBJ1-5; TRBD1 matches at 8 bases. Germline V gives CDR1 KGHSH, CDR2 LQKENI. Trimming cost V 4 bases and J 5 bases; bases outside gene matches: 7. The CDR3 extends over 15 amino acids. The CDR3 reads CASSQMAGGDQPQHF. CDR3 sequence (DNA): TGTGCCAGCTCACAAATGGCAGGGGGCGATCAGCCCCAGCATTTT.

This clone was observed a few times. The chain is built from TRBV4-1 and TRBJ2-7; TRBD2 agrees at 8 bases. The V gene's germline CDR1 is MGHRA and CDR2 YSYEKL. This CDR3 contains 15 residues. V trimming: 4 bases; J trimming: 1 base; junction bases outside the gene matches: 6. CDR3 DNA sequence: TGCGCCAGCAGCCCCAACCCGGGGGGGTCCTACGAGCAGTACTTC. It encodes CASSPNPGGSYEQYF.

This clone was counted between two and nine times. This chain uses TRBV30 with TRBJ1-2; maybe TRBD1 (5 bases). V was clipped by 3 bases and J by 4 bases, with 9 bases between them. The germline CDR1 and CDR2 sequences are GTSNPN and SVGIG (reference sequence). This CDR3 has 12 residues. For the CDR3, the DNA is TGTGCCTGGAGGCGGGACGGCTATGGCTACACCTTC. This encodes CAWRRDGYGYTF.

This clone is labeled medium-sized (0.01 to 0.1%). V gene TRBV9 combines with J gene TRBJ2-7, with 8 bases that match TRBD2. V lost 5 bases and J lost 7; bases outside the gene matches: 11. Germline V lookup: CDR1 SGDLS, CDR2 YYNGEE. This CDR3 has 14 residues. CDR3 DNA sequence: TGTGCCAGCAGTGTCAGCGGGAGCTTTAGGGAGCAGTACTTC. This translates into CASSVSGSFREQYF.

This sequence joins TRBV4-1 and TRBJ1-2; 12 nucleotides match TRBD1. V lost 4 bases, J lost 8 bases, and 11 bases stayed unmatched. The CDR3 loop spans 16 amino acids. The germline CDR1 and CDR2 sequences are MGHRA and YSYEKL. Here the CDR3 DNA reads TGCGCCAGCAGCCCCGGCTTGGGACAGGGGGCCCTAGGCTACACCTTC. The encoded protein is CASSPGLGQGALGYTF.

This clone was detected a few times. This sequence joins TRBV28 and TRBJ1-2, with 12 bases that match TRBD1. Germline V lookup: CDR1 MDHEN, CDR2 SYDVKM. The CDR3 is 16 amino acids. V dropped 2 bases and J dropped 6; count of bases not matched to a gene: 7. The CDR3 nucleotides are TGTGCCAGCAGTTTACCGGGACAGGGGGCGCTAGATGGCTACACCTTC. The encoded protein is CASSLPGQGALDGYTF.

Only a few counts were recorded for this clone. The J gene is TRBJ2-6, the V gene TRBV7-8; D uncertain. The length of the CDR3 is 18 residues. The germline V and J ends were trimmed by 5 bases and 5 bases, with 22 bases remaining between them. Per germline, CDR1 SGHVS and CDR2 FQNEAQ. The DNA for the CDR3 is TGTGCCAGCAGCATTATATGTTACCCACAAAGTCGGGCCAACGTCCTGACTTTC. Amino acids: CASSIICYPQSRANVLTF.

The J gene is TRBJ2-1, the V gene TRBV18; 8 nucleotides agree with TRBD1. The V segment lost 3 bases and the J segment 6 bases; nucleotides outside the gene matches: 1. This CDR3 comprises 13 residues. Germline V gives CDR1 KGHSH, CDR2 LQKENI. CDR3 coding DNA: TGTGCCAGCTCACCGGGACAGGCCAATGAGCAGTTCTTC. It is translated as CASSPGQANEQFF.

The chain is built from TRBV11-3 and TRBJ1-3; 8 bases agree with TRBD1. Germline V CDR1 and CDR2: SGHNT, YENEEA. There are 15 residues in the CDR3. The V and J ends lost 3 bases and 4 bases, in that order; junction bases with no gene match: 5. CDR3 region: CASSFQGAQGNTIYF. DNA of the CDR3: TGTGCCAGCAGCTTCCAGGGGGCTCAGGGAAACACCATATATTTT.

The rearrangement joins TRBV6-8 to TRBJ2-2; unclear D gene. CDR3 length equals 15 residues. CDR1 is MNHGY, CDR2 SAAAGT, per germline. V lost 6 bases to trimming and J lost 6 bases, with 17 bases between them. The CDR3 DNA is TGTGCCAGCAGACCCGAATTGATAAAGTCCGGGGAGCTGTTTTTT. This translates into CASRPELIKSGELFF.

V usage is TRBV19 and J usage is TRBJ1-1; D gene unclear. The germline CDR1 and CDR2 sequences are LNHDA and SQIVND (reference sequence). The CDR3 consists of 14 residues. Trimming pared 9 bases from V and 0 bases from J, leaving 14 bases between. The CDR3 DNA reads TGTGCCAGCCCCACCCGGGTGGTGAACACTGAAGCTTTCTTT. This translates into CASPTRVVNTEAFF.